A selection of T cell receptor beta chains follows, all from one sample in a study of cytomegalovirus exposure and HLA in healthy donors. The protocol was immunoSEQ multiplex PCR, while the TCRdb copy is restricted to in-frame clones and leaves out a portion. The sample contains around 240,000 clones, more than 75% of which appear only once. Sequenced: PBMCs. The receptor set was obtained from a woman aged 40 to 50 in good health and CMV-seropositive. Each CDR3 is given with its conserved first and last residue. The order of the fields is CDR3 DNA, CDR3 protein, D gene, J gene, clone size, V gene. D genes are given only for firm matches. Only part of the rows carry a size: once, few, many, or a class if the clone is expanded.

TGCGCCAGCAGCTTGGAGCGTAATAATTCACCCCTCCACTTT CASSLERNNSPLHF NA TRBJ1-6 NA TRBV5-1
TGCGCCAGCAGCTTGGACAGGGGGTCGGACTATGGCTACACCTTC CASSLDRGSDYGYTF TRBD1 TRBJ1-2 NA TRBV5-1
TGTGCCAGCAGAGCTCTGGGGGGCTACGAGCAGTACTTC CASRALGGYEQYF NA TRBJ2-7 once TRBV6-6
TGTGCCAGCAGCACTGGGACTAGCGGAACCTACAATGAGCAGTTCTTC CASSTGTSGTYNEQFF TRBD2 TRBJ2-1 NA TRBV5-4
TGTGCCAGCAGTGCCCCCCCGGACACTTTCAATCAGCCCCAGCATTTT CASSAPPDTFNQPQHF NA TRBJ1-5 NA TRBV6-4
TGCGCCAGCAGCCGGGGGGGCCCTGGGGAATACGAGCAGTACTTC CASSRGGPGEYEQYF TRBD2 TRBJ2-7 NA TRBV5-1
TGTGCCAGCAAAAGGCCGGGGGGTAGCAATCAGCCCCAGCATTTT CASKRPGGSNQPQHF NA TRBJ1-5 NA TRBV6-1
TGTGCCAGCAGCCGGAGCCGAAACAATCAGCCCCAGCATTTT CASSRSRNNQPQHF NA TRBJ1-5 NA TRBV6-5
TGTGCCAGCAGCGTAGACTCGCGGGGGGCCACAGATACGCAGTATTTT CASSVDSRGATDTQYF TRBD2 TRBJ2-3 NA TRBV9
TGTGCCAGCAGTGAAGACACAGCAGTTACTAACTATGGCTACACCTTC CASSEDTAVTNYGYTF NA TRBJ1-2 NA TRBV2
TGTGCCAGCAGACGCCGGGACTATGTAACTAGCACAGATACGCAGTATTTT CASRRRDYVTSTDTQYF TRBD2 TRBJ2-3 few TRBV27
TGTGCCAGCAGCCGCGGACAGAGCACTGAAGCTTTCTTT CASSRGQSTEAFF NA TRBJ1-1 NA TRBV7-6
TGTGCCAGCAGCTTCGTGGCGAAGGGGGATACGCAGTATTTT CASSFVAKGDTQYF NA TRBJ2-3 NA TRBV7-2
TGTGCCAGCAGCTTAGCGGTGACTAGAATCAGCGGAGATACGCAGTATTTT CASSLAVTRISGDTQYF NA TRBJ2-3 NA TRBV7-2
TGTGCCAGCAGCTTGGGGCGGCAGGAGGTGGCCCCGTATAATTCACCCCTCCACTTT CASSLGRQEVAPYNSPLHF NA TRBJ1-6 once TRBV5-6
TGTGCCAGCAGCCCCGACAGTAACTATGGCTACACCTTC CASSPDSNYGYTF NA TRBJ1-2 NA TRBV7-9
TGTGCCAGTAGTTTGCAGGGGGCGCCTAACACCGGGGAGCTGTTTTTT CASSLQGAPNTGELFF TRBD1 TRBJ2-2 once TRBV19
TGTGCCAGCAGCGTAGACTCACTCTCAGCGGGAGGGCCCACAGATACGCAGTATTTT CASSVDSLSAGGPTDTQYF TRBD2 TRBJ2-3 few TRBV9
TGTGCCAGCAGCCAAAACCCTGACTCACAGGGTGGCGAGCAGTACTTC CASSQNPDSQGGEQYF NA TRBJ2-7 NA TRBV7-9
TGTGCCAGCTGTCCAGACAGGGCGAACACTGAAGCTTTCTTT CASCPDRANTEAFF TRBD1 TRBJ1-1 NA TRBV2
TGTGCCAGCAGTTCAAGACAGGGGGCAGGAGACAATGAGCAGTTCTTC CASSSRQGAGDNEQFF TRBD1 TRBJ2-1 NA TRBV5-4
TGTGCCAGCAGTTTATTCTTACCCCGGGGACAGTCCTATGGCTACACCTTC CASSLFLPRGQSYGYTF TRBD1 TRBJ1-2 NA TRBV27
TGTGCCACTGGCGGACAGTTGAACACTGAAGCTTTCTTT CATGGQLNTEAFF NA TRBJ1-1 NA TRBV19
TGTGCCAGCTCACCCAGCGCCAACGCCCTGTCCTATGGCTACACCTTC CASSPSANALSYGYTF NA TRBJ1-2 NA TRBV18
TGTGCCAGCAGCCCTACTAGCGGGAGGGCCCCCGGGGAGCTGTTTTTT CASSPTSGRAPGELFF TRBD2 TRBJ2-2 NA TRBV7-2
TGTGCCAGCTTGAGTAACACTGAAGCTTTCTTT CASLSNTEAFF NA TRBJ1-1 NA TRBV6-5
TGTGCCAGCAGTTTATCATTAGGGGCCTACACTGAAGCTTTCTTT CASSLSLGAYTEAFF NA TRBJ1-1 once TRBV27
TGTGCCATCAGCACGACAGACACAGATACGCAGTATTTT CAISTTDTDTQYF NA TRBJ2-3 NA TRBV10-3
TGTGCCTGGAGCACAGGCGCAACGGGGGGAAAACTGTTTTTT CAWSTGATGGKLFF NA TRBJ1-4 NA TRBV30
TGTGCCAGCAGCCACGGGGGGACCACTGAAGCTTTCTTT CASSHGGTTEAFF NA TRBJ1-1 NA TRBV11-2
TGCGCCAGCAGCCAAGATATTAGAGGCGGGAGGGAGACCCAGTACTTC CASSQDIRGGRETQYF TRBD2 TRBJ2-5 NA TRBV4-3
TGTGCCAGCTTACAGGGGGCGGGGGAAAACACTGAAGCTTTCTTT CASLQGAGENTEAFF TRBD1 TRBJ1-1 NA TRBV4-2
TGCGCCAGCAGCCAAGAGACACAGGGTAACACCGGGGAGCTGTTTTTT CASSQETQGNTGELFF NA TRBJ2-2 NA TRBV4-3
TGTGCCAGCAGCTTCCCCACCGGGAGCACTGAAGCTTTCTTT CASSFPTGSTEAFF NA TRBJ1-1 NA TRBV7-2
TGTGCCAGTAGCACAGGGGAAGTATCGCAGTTCTTC CASSTGEVSQFF TRBD1 TRBJ2-1 few TRBV19
TGTGCCAGCACTCCCAGCGGGTCGCCCAAAAACATTCAGTACTTC CASTPSGSPKNIQYF NA TRBJ2-4 NA TRBV27
TGTGCCAGCAGCCCTCGGACACTTCCGGCCTCTTTCAATGAGCAGTTCTTC CASSPRTLPASFNEQFF NA TRBJ2-1 once TRBV9
TGTGCCAGTAGTAAAACTAGCGGGAGGGGTGGTGAGCAGTTCTTC CASSKTSGRGGEQFF TRBD2 TRBJ2-1 NA TRBV19
TGTGCCAGCAGCTTCAGCGGGGGGGCCTACAATGAGCAGTTCTTC CASSFSGGAYNEQFF TRBD2 TRBJ2-1 NA TRBV7-3
TGTGCCAGCAGCTCGACTAGCGGGACCTACGAGCAGTACTTC CASSSTSGTYEQYF TRBD2 TRBJ2-7 NA TRBV7-2
TGCGCCAGCAGCTTGGTCGCAGCGGGACTCAATGAGCAGTTCTTC CASSLVAAGLNEQFF TRBD2 TRBJ2-1 NA TRBV5-1
TGTGCCAGCAGTGAATGGGCGTCGGGGAGGTCCACAGATACGCAGTATTTT CASSEWASGRSTDTQYF NA TRBJ2-3 few TRBV2
TGTGCCAGCAGCTCCGGGACTTTCGAGCAGTACTTC CASSSGTFEQYF NA TRBJ2-7 NA TRBV7-3
TGTGCCAGCAGCGTAGATCAGGGGGGAACAGATACGCAGTATTTT CASSVDQGGTDTQYF NA TRBJ2-3 few TRBV9
TGCGCCAGCCGGTTCGGGACAGGGATCGATGAGCAGTTCTTC CASRFGTGIDEQFF TRBD1 TRBJ2-1 few TRBV5-1
TGCAGCGTTGGGACAGGGTCATTGTACGAGCAGTACTTC CSVGTGSLYEQYF TRBD1 TRBJ2-7 NA TRBV29-1
TGTGCCAGCAGCCAAACTAGGGGGGAGACCCAGTACTTC CASSQTRGETQYF NA TRBJ2-5 NA TRBV4-2
TGTGCCAGCATCACGAGCGGGAGATCTCAAGAGACCCAGTACTTC CASITSGRSQETQYF TRBD2 TRBJ2-5 NA TRBV6-5
TGTGCCAGTAGTATTCGGGGACAGGGGAATTCACCCCTCCACTTT CASSIRGQGNSPLHF TRBD1 TRBJ1-6 NA TRBV19